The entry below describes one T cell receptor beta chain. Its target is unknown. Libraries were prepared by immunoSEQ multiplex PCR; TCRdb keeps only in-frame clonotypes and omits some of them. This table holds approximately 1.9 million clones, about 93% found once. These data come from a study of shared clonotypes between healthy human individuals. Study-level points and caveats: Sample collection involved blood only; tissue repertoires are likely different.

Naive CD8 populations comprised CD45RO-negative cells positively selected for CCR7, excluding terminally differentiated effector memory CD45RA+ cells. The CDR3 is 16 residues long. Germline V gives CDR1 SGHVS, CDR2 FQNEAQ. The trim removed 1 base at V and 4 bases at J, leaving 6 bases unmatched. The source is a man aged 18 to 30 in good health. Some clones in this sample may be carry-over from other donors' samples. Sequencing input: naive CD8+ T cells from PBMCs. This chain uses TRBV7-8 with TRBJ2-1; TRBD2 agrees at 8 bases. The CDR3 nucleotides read TGTGCCAGCAGCTTAGATTCCAGCGGGAGTTACAATGAGCAGTTCTTC. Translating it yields CASSLDSSGSYNEQFF.